What follows are 20 T cell receptor beta chains derived from one specimen sequenced in a study of T cells in Graves' hyperthyroidism and ophthalmopathy. What was amplified from RNA transcripts were TCR beta CDR3 regions. When the TCR CDR3 underwent first-round RT-PCR, the HTBI primer set was used. TCRdb recomputed calls from the multiplex PCR reads with MiXCR, one row per CDR3 protein. The top ten hold about a third of the sample, which has about 760,000 distinct CDR3 sequences, 35% seen once. Material: blood. The receptors were gathered from a woman aged 40 to 50 with Graves' hyperthyroidism.

The chain carries TRBV7-2 and TRBJ2-5, with D perhaps being TRBD1 or TRBD2 (6 bases each). Germline lookup yields CDR1 SGHTA and CDR2 FQGNSA. The V end was cut by 7 bases, the J end by 7 bases, with 13 bases between. The CDR3 spans 12 residues. The CDR3: CASIGKGGTQYF. CDR3 nucleotides: TGTGCCAGCATAGGGAAGGGGGGGACCCAGTACTTC.

The rearrangement uses TRBV7-2 and TRBJ1-2; weak D call: TRBD1 (6 bases). The germline V gene encodes CDR1 SGHTA and CDR2 FQGNSA. This CDR3 spans 13 amino acids. The V end was cut by 11 bases, the J end by 6 bases, with 19 bases between. The CDR3 sequence is CAWRPTGYNGYTF. In DNA, the CDR3 is TGTGCCTGGAGGCCTACAGGGTATAATGGCTACACCTTC. The full variable domain, in which reference TRBV7-2 and TRBJ1-2 provide the parts outside the CDR3, is GAGVSQSPSNKVTEKGKDVELRCDPISGHTALYWYRQSLGQGLEFLIYFQGNSAPDKSGLPSDRFSAERTGGSVSTLTIQRTQQEDSAVYLCAWRPTGYNGYTFGSGTRLTVV.

A word on this clonotype: A much larger clone is a single base away; this may be a read error. The chain combines TRBV24-1 with TRBJ2-7; D may be TRBD1 or TRBD2 (7 bases each). The CDR3 extends over 12 amino acids. Trimming left V 11 bases short and J 9 bases short, with 19 bases between. Germline lookup yields CDR1 KGHDR and CDR2 SFDVKD. CDR3 in DNA: TGTGCCAGCAGGAGGGGGCCTAGCGGGCAGTACTTC. It encodes CASRRGPSGQYF.

This clonotype was seen at least ten times. V is TRBV7-8 and J is TRBJ2-1, with D unresolved. V lost 3 bases and J lost 4, with 4 bases in between. CDR3 length equals 12 residues. Germline CDR1 reads SGHVS; CDR2 reads FQNEAQ. In nucleotides, the CDR3 is TGTGCCAGCAGCTTGAGATACAATGAGCAGTTCTTC. It codes for CASSLRYNEQFF.

This clonotype was counted ten times or more. The V call is TRBV11-2, the J call TRBJ1-6; 9 bases are a match to TRBD1. Germline CDR1 and CDR2: SGHAT and FQNNGV. V lost 5 bases, J lost 15 bases, and 14 bases stayed unmatched. The CDR3 runs to 15 residues. In nucleotides, the CDR3 is TGTGCCAGCAGCCCCATAACGGACAGGGGCAAACACCTCCACTTT. Translation gives CASSPITDRGKHLHF. Complete variable domain (other parts from reference TRBV11-2 and TRBJ1-6): EAGVAQSPRYKIIEKRQSVAFWCNPISGHATLYWYQQILGQGPKLLIQFQNNGVVDDSQLPKDRFSAERLKGVDSTLKIQPAKLEDSAVYLCASSPITDRGKHLHFGNGTRLTVT.

At least ten counts were recorded for this clonotype. The V call is TRBV5-8, the J call TRBJ1-1; the D gene is possibly TRBD1 (5 bases). Germline CDR1 reads SGHTS; CDR2 reads YDEGEE. The CDR3 has 15 residues. With 4 bases removed from V and 5 bases from J, the gap between germline ends came to 18 bases. The DNA of the CDR3 is TGTGCCAGCAGCGGGGGGGACCGCGCTTCTACTGAAGCTTTCTTT. Its translation is CASSGGDRASTEAFF.

V and J are TRBV2 and TRBJ1-5; D is undetermined. The CDR3 is 16 amino acids. Trimming shortened V by 6 bases and J by 0 bases, and 15 bases separated the two germline ends. Germline V gene data show CDR1 as SNHLY and CDR2 as FYNNEI. The CDR3 sequence: CASSLEGPNSNQPQHF. In DNA form, the CDR3 reads TGTGCCAGCAGCCTAGAAGGACCGAATAGCAATCAGCCCCAGCATTTT.

V gene TRBV2 combines with J gene TRBJ2-7; the D gene is possibly TRBD1 (6 bases). V was cut by 6 bases and J by 2 bases, with 17 bases left in between. Germline values: CDR1 SNHLY, CDR2 FYNNEI. The CDR3 is 15 residues long. The CDR3 DNA is TGTGCCAGCAGGCCTACCCAGGGGCGACCCTACGAGCAGTACTTC. It translates to CASRPTQGRPYEQYF.

The chain recombines TRBV25-1 with TRBJ2-7, with D perhaps TRBD1 (5 bases). CDR1 and CDR2 from the germline V gene are MGHDK and SYGVNS. V lost 4 bases, J lost 3 bases, and 19 bases lay in between. The CDR3 runs to 16 residues. The CDR3 DNA follows: TGTGCCAGCAGTGGGCAGGGCAGCTTAGTGAGCTACGAGCAGTACTTC. Amino acid sequence: CASSGQGSLVSYEQYF.

The genes are TRBV10-3 and TRBJ1-1; no definite D call. CDR3 length: 13 amino acids. The V gene's germline CDR1 is ENHRY and CDR2 SYGVKD. The germline V and J ends were trimmed by 4 bases and 3 bases, with 9 bases remaining between them. The CDR3 bases are TGTGCCATCAGTGCTCTGCAGGACACTGAAGCTTTCTTT. It translates to CAISALQDTEAFF.

The V call is TRBV6-1, the J call TRBJ1-2; D might be TRBD1 (5 bases). This CDR3 region has 12 residues. Germline-derived CDR1 and CDR2 are MNHNS and SASEGT. V was pared by 6 bases and J by 14 bases, with 19 bases between. Here the CDR3 DNA reads TGTGCCAGCAGGGGGGAAGACTCTATGCTGACCTTC. Its protein is CASRGEDSMLTF.

V usage is TRBV7-9 and J usage is TRBJ1-2; D not certain. Trimming took off 3 bases at V and 8 bases at J, with 7 bases between the two ends. The germline V gene has CDR1 SEHNR and CDR2 FQNEAQ (reference sequence). The CDR3 spans 11 residues. The CDR3 DNA sequence: TGTGCCAGCAGCTTGACACTCGGCTACACCTTC. Its protein is CASSLTLGYTF.

The chain employs TRBV9 and TRBJ1-6; D not resolved. V lost 3 bases and J 4 bases, leaving 11 bases between the germline ends. CDR1 SGDLS and CDR2 YYNGEE come from the germline V gene. The CDR3 has 15 residues. The CDR3 DNA reads as TGTGCCAGCAGCGCAGGAGGCCCTTATAATTCACCCCTCCACTTT. It specifies CASSAGGPYNSPLHF.

The chain employs TRBV20-1 and TRBJ2-2, with a possible D match to TRBD2 (6 bases). CDR3 length equals 14 residues. CDR1 and CDR2 from the germline V gene are DFQATT and SNEGSKA (reference sequence). V shed 1 base and J shed 8 bases, with 14 bases lying between them. CDR3 sequence (DNA): TGCAGTGCTAGAGTCGGGACTTATAAAGGGGAGCTGTTTTTT. Protein product: CSARVGTYKGELFF.

This clonotype appeared a single time. The gene calls are TRBV10-2 and TRBJ1-1; D uncertain. V gave up 6 bases and J gave up 3 bases, with 8 bases separating them. CDR1 and CDR2 from the germline V gene are WSHSY and SAAADI. CDR3 length: 12 amino acids. The chain's CDR3 is CASRAIYTEAFF. CDR3 nucleotide sequence: TGCGCCAGCAGGGCCATATACACTGAAGCTTTCTTT.

The chain joins TRBV10-3 to TRBJ1-2; D gene ambiguous. Per the germline V gene, CDR1 is ENHRY and CDR2 is SYGVKD. With 3 bases removed from V and 7 bases from J, the gap between germline ends came to 15 bases. The CDR3 covers 14 residues. The CDR3 sequence is CAISEKGFSSGYTF. The CDR3 DNA follows: TGTGCCATCAGTGAAAAGGGTTTTTCCAGTGGCTACACCTTC.

This chain links TRBV5-1 with TRBJ1-1; 9 nucleotides agree with TRBD1. CDR1 is SGHRS and CDR2 is YFSETQ in the germline V gene. V shed 4 bases, J shed 10 bases, and the junction held 14 bases outside the gene matches. The CDR3 contains 15 residues. CDR3 loop: CASSARTGDLRGAFF. The CDR3 region has the DNA TGCGCCAGCAGCGCACGGACAGGGGATCTCCGGGGAGCTTTCTTT.

There are a few counts of this clonotype. The gene calls are TRBV6-1 and TRBJ1-4; TRBD1 might be the D (5 bases). CDR3 length equals 15 residues. The V end was cut by 7 bases, the J end by 4 bases, with 16 bases between. Germline V gives CDR1 MNHNS, CDR2 SASEGT. The CDR3 DNA follows: TGTGCCAGCAACGTTCCCCGGGACCTTAATGAAAAACTGTTTTTT. It encodes CASNVPRDLNEKLFF.

The rearrangement uses TRBV29-1 and TRBJ1-2; D not certain. The V end lost 8 bases, the J end lost 4 bases, and 11 bases lay between the germline ends. The CDR3 runs to 11 residues. CDR1 is SQVTM, CDR2 ANQGSEA, per germline. The CDR3 DNA follows: TGCAGCCCGGACGGCATCTATGGCTACACCTTC. Translated: CSPDGIYGYTF.

The CDR3 sequence: CASSEAYTEAFF. The CDR3, as DNA: TGTGCCAGCAGTGAGGCTTACACTGAAGCTTTCTTT. The chain uses TRBV2 and TRBJ1-1; no firm D call. Germline assignment: CDR1 SNHLY and CDR2 FYNNEI. The ends were cut back, 3 bases at V and 3 bases at J, with 5 bases in the middle. This CDR3 spans 12 amino acids.